The 9 T cell receptor beta chains given below trace back to one sample, sequenced in a study of Ad26.COV2.S vaccination and SARS-CoV-2 variants. Assay used: immunoSEQ multiplex PCR; TCRdb lists only in-frame clones, some missing. The repertoire holds about 680,000 clones, roughly 90% seen once, with nearly 1.5% in the top ten. Regarding treatment: roughly 20 received Ad26.COV2.S at low or high dose, single or two shots; roughly five received placebo; per-sample allocation not given. Vaccine and placebo recipients were sampled on day 63 after the first injection. The sample here was peripheral blood, taken in a trial of Ad26.COV2.S vaccine versus placebo. These receptors all come from a person between 18 and 65 years old who received the Ad26.COV2.S COVID-19 vaccine or a placebo.

This chain connects TRBV29-1 to TRBJ1-1, with D unclear. The germline CDR1 and CDR2 sequences are SQVTM and ANQGSEA. This CDR3 has 13 residues. Trimming pared 2 bases from V and 7 bases from J, leaving 14 bases between. CDR3 region: CSVEHSITLEAFF. In nucleotides, the CDR3 is TGCAGCGTTGAACACAGCATCACCCTTGAAGCTTTCTTT.

V is TRBV6-2 or TRBV6-3 and J is TRBJ1-2; D ambiguous. This CDR3 is built from 15 residues. Germline V CDR1 and CDR2: MNHEY, SVGEGT. V lost 2 bases and J 5 bases, leaving 15 bases between the germline ends. The CDR3 sequence: CASSYGLHEGYGYTF. Here the CDR3 DNA reads TGTGCCAGCAGTTACGGGCTGCACGAGGGATATGGCTACACCTTC.

This sequence joins TRBV4-2 and TRBJ1-2; 7 bases line up with TRBD1. Germline assignment: CDR1 LGHNA and CDR2 YNFKEQ. This CDR3 has 15 amino acids. V was pared by 0 bases and J by 6 bases, with 7 bases of the junction left unmatched. CDR3 sequence reads: CASSQDSGGSHGYTF. The CDR3 region has the DNA TGTGCCAGCAGCCAAGATTCAGGGGGATCTCATGGCTACACCTTC.

This chain connects TRBV6-5 to TRBJ1-2; 9 bases map to TRBD1. Trimming cost V 2 bases and J 8 bases; bases outside gene matches: 9. The CDR3 length is 15 residues. In germline, CDR1 is MNHEY, CDR2 SVGAGI. As DNA, the CDR3 is TGTGCCAGCAGTTACACCGCGACAGGGGGACAGGGCTACACCTTC. Translated: CASSYTATGGQGYTF.

This clone was counted once. The J gene is TRBJ1-5, the V gene TRBV19; 9 bases are a match to TRBD1. Per the germline V gene, CDR1 is LNHDA and CDR2 is SQIVND (reference sequence). The CDR3 is made up of 15 amino acids. The V gene end was trimmed by 6 bases and the J gene end by 3 bases; junction bases not matched to a gene: 6. CDR3 DNA: TGTGCCAGTAGGATTGGGACAGGGCACAATCAGCCCCAGCATTTT. This sequence encodes CASRIGTGHNQPQHF. The full variable domain, with the rest looked up from reference TRBV19 and TRBJ1-5, is DGGITQSPKYLFRKEGQNVTLSCEQNLNHDAMYWYRQDPGQGLRLIYYSQIVNDFQKGDIAEGYSVSREKKESFPLTVTSAQKNPTAFYLCASRIGTGHNQPQHFGDGTRLSIL.

To note about this clone: Other DNA sequences in this specimen translate into the identical CDR3. The chain's CDR3 is CASSYGENSGNTIYF. CDR3 sequence (DNA): TGTGCCAGCAGTTACGGGGAGAACTCTGGAAACACCATATATTTT. J is TRBJ1-3 and V is TRBV6-5; no clear D gene. This CDR3 spans 15 amino acids. Trimming removed 2 bases at V and 0 bases at J, with 8 bases between. Germline values: CDR1 MNHEY, CDR2 SVGAGI.

V and J are TRBV3-1 (or the pseudogene TRBV3-2) and TRBJ2-3, with 7 bases identical to TRBD2. Germline CDR1 is LGHDT and CDR2 is YNNKEL (reference sequence). The junction had 9 bases not matched to a gene; V was cut back by 4 bases and J by 2 bases. The length of the CDR3 is 16 residues. Here the CDR3 DNA reads TGTGCCAGCAGCCCCTACTCTAGCGGTACCACAGATACGCAGTATTTT. Protein sequence: CASSPYSSGTTDTQYF.

V usage is TRBV15 and J usage is TRBJ2-1; D tentatively reads TRBD1 or TRBD2 (5 bases each). The CDR3 is 14 residues long. Trimming left V 5 bases short and J 3 bases short, with 11 bases between. CDR1 is LNHNV and CDR2 is YYDKDF in the germline V gene (reference sequence). The CDR3 DNA sequence: TGTGCCACCAGCGTCCGGGACCTCTACAATGAGCAGTTCTTC. Protein sequence: CATSVRDLYNEQFF. The variable domain in full, with the rest retrieved from reference TRBV15 and TRBJ2-1, is DAMVIQNPRYQVTQFGKPVTLSCSQTLNHNVMYWYQQKSSQAPKLLFHYYDKDFNNEADTPDNFQSRRPNTSFCFLDIRSPGLGDTAMYLCATSVRDLYNEQFFGPGTRLTVL.

V usage is TRBV5-1 and J usage is TRBJ2-7; a possible D gene is TRBD2 (6 bases). This CDR3 has 13 amino acids. Germline V CDR1 and CDR2: SGHRS, YFSETQ. V lost 4 bases and J lost 1, with 9 bases in between. This CDR3 is CASSKEGSYEQYF. In DNA form, the CDR3 reads TGCGCCAGCAGCAAGGAGGGGTCCTACGAGCAGTACTTC.